The source of this TCR beta chain is a study of blood T cells in healthy people across ages. Overall study findings and caveats: Researchers deemed the diversity estimates from one million T cells underestimates.

Concerning this clonotype itself: Its antigen is not identified. Its ends do not fully match the called genes, so a read error is possible.

Next came a second PCR, run for about 6 to 11 cycles, which used a sample-barcoded 5' primer along with a J-beta primer mix. Every cDNA was tagged by a template-switch adaptor with 12 random nucleotides. TCRdb fed the 5' RACE reads into MiXCR, producing one record per CDR3 protein. The table records about 400,000 distinct CDR3 sequences, 45% to 60% of them present only once. Researchers isolated at least 6 million PBMCs per sample. Germline CDR1 reads SEHNR; CDR2 reads FQNEAQ (reference sequence). CDR3 size: 15 residues. The rearrangement links TRBV7-9 to TRBJ2-1, with 8 bases matching TRBD2. The sequence was obtained from a man aged 55 to 70 in good health. The specimen sequenced was blood. CDR3 loop: CASSLEALAANEQFF. CDR3 bases: TGTGCCAGCAGTTTAGAGGCACTAGCGGCCAATGAGCAGTTCTTC.